The 23 T cell receptor beta chains below come from one sample, sequenced in a study of vaccination and CD4 T cells after COVID-19. Their target antigens are unknown. The Oncomine TCR Beta short-read assay sequenced DNA from cultured CD4+ T cells. TCRdb reanalysed the PCR reads using MiXCR and keeps one entry per CDR3 protein. The sample lists 15,000 to 20,000 distinct CDR3 sequences, roughly 49% occurring once. Treatment denoted: approximately nine-day PBMC culture with coronavirus spike peptide pools or control peptides (ViraFEST assay). The sequenced sample was CD4+ T cells from blood, cultured in vitro. The receptor set was obtained from a human donor who had recovered from COVID-19.

CDR3 loop: CASSRDVSSGANVLTF. The DNA of the CDR3 is TGCGCCAGCAGCCGAGACGTAAGCTCTGGGGCCAACGTCCTGACTTTC. The gene calls are TRBV4-1 and TRBJ2-6; D gene ambiguous. There are 16 residues in the CDR3. With 4 bases removed from V and 0 bases from J, the gap between germline ends came to 10 bases. The germline V gene has CDR1 MGHRA and CDR2 YSYEKL.

The chain uses TRBV7-2 and TRBJ1-2; TRBD1 is a possible D gene (5 bases). Germline lookup yields CDR1 SGHTA and CDR2 FQGNSA. Trimming took off 1 base at V and 4 bases at J, with 16 bases between the two ends. The CDR3 is 16 amino acids. CDR3 coding DNA: TGTGCCAGCAGCTTAGAAGCTAGCAGGGTGGTCTATGGCTACACCTTC. Its protein is CASSLEASRVVYGYTF.

The rearrangement links TRBV19 to TRBJ2-3; D is ambiguous. The CDR3 is made up of 13 amino acids. Germline V gene data show CDR1 as LNHDA and CDR2 as SQIVND (reference sequence). V lost 1 base and J lost 5, with 7 bases in between. CDR3 sequence (DNA): TGTGCCAGTAGTATAGCCCAAGGAGATACGCAGTATTTT. Translating gives CASSIAQGDTQYF. The entire variable domain, with the rest obtained from reference TRBV19 and TRBJ2-3, is as follows: DGGITQSPKYLFRKEGQNVTLSCEQNLNHDAMYWYRQDPGQGLRLIYYSQIVNDFQKGDIAEGYSVSREKKESFPLTVTSAQKNPTAFYLCASSIAQGDTQYFGPGTRLTVL.

This chain uses TRBV7-3 with TRBJ2-2; D could derive from TRBD1 or TRBD2 (6 bases each). The ends were cut back, 2 bases at V and 2 bases at J, with 9 bases in the middle. The length of the CDR3 is 15 residues. The germline CDR1 and CDR2 sequences are SGHTA and FQGTGA. The CDR3 DNA is TGTGCCAGCAGCTTACGGGGGCCCAACACCGGGGAGCTGTTTTTT. Translation: CASSLRGPNTGELFF.

This clonotype was observed once. This sequence joins TRBV29-1 and TRBJ1-3, with unresolved D. Germline CDR1 is SQVTM and CDR2 is ANQGSEA. The CDR3 length is 13 residues. Trimming cost V 4 bases and J 0 bases, with 7 bases left between them. The DNA for the CDR3 is TGCAGCGTTGGAGTCAGCTCTGGAAACACCATATATTTT. This encodes CSVGVSSGNTIYF.

The V call is TRBV2, the J call TRBJ1-1; weak D call: TRBD1 (5 bases). The CDR3 totals 16 residues. The germline V gene encodes CDR1 SNHLY and CDR2 FYNNEI. V was shortened by 5 bases and J by 5 bases, with 21 bases between the two germline ends. CDR3 in DNA: TGTGCCAGCAGTCCCAGGGCTAGGGGCTCGTCTACTGAAGCTTTCTTT. Its translation is CASSPRARGSSTEAFF.

The chain joins TRBV2 to TRBJ2-2; tentatively, D is TRBD2 (7 bases). CDR3 size: 16 residues. Trimming took 6 bases from V and 4 from J, leaving 18 bases between them. CDR1 is SNHLY and CDR2 is FYNNEI in the germline V gene. The CDR3 spells CASRHRGAGFTGELFF. For the CDR3, the DNA is TGTGCCAGCAGGCATCGGGGGGCCGGTTTCACCGGGGAGCTGTTTTTT.

The chain joins TRBV7-9 to TRBJ2-7; D assignment may be TRBD1 or TRBD2 (7 bases each). Germline CDR1 and CDR2: SEHNR and FQNEAQ (reference sequence). The CDR3 is 16 residues long. The V end lost 1 base, the J end lost 1 base, and 14 bases lay between the germline ends. CDR3 in amino acids: CASSLGEGAHSYEQYF. The CDR3 DNA reads TGTGCCAGCAGCTTAGGGGAGGGGGCACATTCCTACGAGCAGTACTTC. The full variable domain, completed using reference TRBV7-9 and TRBJ2-7, is DTGVSQNPRHKITKRGQNVTFRCDPISEHNRLYWYRQTLGQGPEFLTYFQNEAQLEKSRLLSDRFSAERPKGSFSTLEIQRTEQGDSAMYLCASSLGEGAHSYEQYFGPGTRLTVT.

The rearrangement links TRBV20-1 to TRBJ2-1, with 11 bases lining up with TRBD2. CDR1 is DFQATT and CDR2 is SNEGSKA in the germline V gene (reference sequence). The junction had 12 bases not matched to a gene; V was cut back by 6 bases and J by 8 bases. The length of the CDR3 is 15 residues. CDR3 loop: CSADELAGESDEQFF. The CDR3 DNA sequence: TGCAGTGCCGATGAACTAGCGGGAGAGTCGGATGAGCAGTTCTTC.

This clonotype was observed once. This sequence joins TRBV5-5 and TRBJ2-3; weak D call: TRBD2 (6 bases). Trimming cost V 2 bases and J 5 bases, with 15 bases left between them. The CDR3 has 15 residues. Germline V gene sequence: CDR1 SGHKS, CDR2 YYEKEE (reference sequence). The CDR3 DNA reads TGTGCCAGCAGCTTAGGTCGGAGGGGCCGAGATACGCAGTATTTT. Translated: CASSLGRRGRDTQYF.

This clonotype was seen a few times. This chain uses TRBV15 with TRBJ1-5; 12 bases agree with TRBD1. The V and J ends lost 1 base and 5 bases, in that order; junction bases with no gene match: 9. CDR3 length: 18 residues. The V gene's germline CDR1 is LNHNV and CDR2 YYDKDF (reference sequence). The CDR3 protein is CATSRVKPGTGGDQPQHF. CDR3 sequence (DNA): TGTGCCACCAGCAGAGTCAAGCCCGGGACAGGGGGCGATCAGCCCCAGCATTTT.

The chain employs TRBV6-2 or TRBV6-3 and TRBJ2-1; 8 bases map to TRBD2. Trimming cost V 5 bases and J 12 bases; bases outside gene matches: 15. The CDR3 extends over 15 amino acids. The germline V gene has CDR1 MNHEY and CDR2 SVGEGT. The CDR3 sequence is CASSNHEGLAVGQFF. The CDR3 bases are TGTGCCAGCAGTAACCACGAAGGACTAGCAGTAGGGCAGTTCTTC.

The chain joins TRBV5-1 to TRBJ1-2, with 7 bases lining up with TRBD1. V lost 4 bases to trimming and J lost 4 bases; unmatched junction nucleotides: 4. Germline lookup yields CDR1 SGHRS and CDR2 YFSETQ. This CDR3 spans 13 amino acids. CDR3 region: CASSLRDSYGYTF. CDR3 coding DNA: TGCGCCAGCAGCCTCCGGGACAGCTATGGCTACACCTTC.

The chain couples TRBV27 to TRBJ1-4; no firm D call. The CDR3 covers 14 residues. V was trimmed by 2 bases and J by 5 bases, leaving 9 bases between them. Germline-derived CDR1 and CDR2 are MNHEY and SMNVEV (reference sequence). The CDR3 sequence is CASSLSLLNEKLFF. The DNA for the CDR3 is TGTGCCAGCAGTTTAAGCCTCTTGAATGAAAAACTGTTTTTT.

The chain couples TRBV7-9 to TRBJ1-2; D not resolved. Germline loops: CDR1 SEHNR, CDR2 FQNEAQ (reference sequence). The CDR3 is 14 amino acids. Deletions cut 1 base from V and 5 bases from J, with 11 bases between. CDR3 sequence: CASSLVVEMYGYTF. As DNA, the CDR3 is TGTGCCAGCAGCTTAGTGGTGGAGATGTATGGCTACACCTTC.

The chain links TRBV7-9 to TRBJ2-5; no reliable D call. Between the trimmed V and J ends, which lost 1 base and 5 bases, there was a span of 5 bases. From germline, CDR1 is SEHNR and CDR2 FQNEAQ (reference sequence). This CDR3 spans 12 amino acids. CDR3 bases: TGTGCCAGCAGCTTAGGATGGGAGACCCAGTACTTC. This translates into CASSLGWETQYF.

This sequence joins TRBV7-2 and TRBJ1-2; no definite D call. The CDR3 contains 13 residues. Germline assignment: CDR1 SGHTA and CDR2 FQGNSA. V lost 2 bases to trimming and J lost 7 bases, with 11 bases between them. The CDR3 coding sequence is TGTGCCAGCAGCTTAACGGGGTCGGCTGGCTACACCTTC. The encoded protein is CASSLTGSAGYTF.

This clonotype was seen only a few times. The chain has TRBV7-2 and TRBJ1-4, with D possibly being TRBD1 (5 bases). The ends were cut back, 3 bases at V and 7 bases at J, with 12 bases in the middle. This CDR3 spans 14 amino acids. Germline V gene data show CDR1 as SGHTA and CDR2 as FQGNSA. The CDR3 reads CASSLSGGAEKLFF. The CDR3 nucleotides read TGTGCCAGCAGCTTGTCCGGAGGGGCTGAAAAACTGTTTTTT. The entire variable domain, with the rest obtained from reference TRBV7-2 and TRBJ1-4, is as follows: GAGVSQSPSNKVTEKGKDVELRCDPISGHTALYWYRQSLGQGLEFLIYFQGNSAPDKSGLPSDRFSAERTGGSVSTLTIQRTQQEDSAVYLCASSLSGGAEKLFFGSGTQLSVL.

The chain is built from TRBV6-1 and TRBJ2-4; either TRBD1 or TRBD2 may supply D (5 bases each). Germline-derived CDR1 and CDR2 are MNHNS and SASEGT. This CDR3 contains 15 residues. V gave up 7 bases and J gave up 7 bases, with 20 bases separating them. This CDR3 is CASTASGQGKNIQYF. The CDR3 coding sequence is TGTGCCAGCACCGCTTCGGGGCAGGGAAAGAACATTCAGTACTTC.

This clonotype was picked up a small number of times. The rearrangement uses TRBV2 and TRBJ2-7; TRBD1 might be the D (6 bases). Trimming pared 7 bases from V and 2 bases from J, leaving 12 bases between. The CDR3 runs 13 residues. Germline V gene lookup returns CDR1 SNHLY and CDR2 FYNNEI. CDR3 loop: CASNLQGPYEQYF. In DNA form, the CDR3 reads TGTGCCAGCAACCTACAGGGACCCTACGAGCAGTACTTC. The complete variable domain, with remaining parts taken from reference TRBV2 and TRBJ2-7, reads EPEVTQTPSHQVTQMGQEVILRCVPISNHLYFYWYRQILGQKVEFLVSFYNNEISEKSEIFDDQFSVERPDGSNFTLKIRSTKLEDSAMYFCASNLQGPYEQYFGPGTRLTVT.

The chain combines TRBV20-1 with TRBJ2-2; TRBD2 agrees at 7 bases. Germline V CDR1 and CDR2: DFQATT, SNEGSKA (reference sequence). V lost 3 bases to trimming and J lost 0 bases; unmatched junction nucleotides: 1. The CDR3 length is 14 residues. The CDR3 coding sequence is TGCAGTGCTAGGGGAGGGTCGAACACCGGGGAGCTGTTTTTT. As protein: CSARGGSNTGELFF.

This clonotype occurred a few times. The J gene is TRBJ1-4, the V gene TRBV20-1, with TRBD1 matching 9 bases. CDR3 length: 15 amino acids. J was trimmed by 4 bases and V by 0 bases; bases with no gene match: 3. CDR1 and CDR2 from the germline V gene are DFQATT and SNEGSKA (reference sequence). The CDR3: CSAREPGQGNEKLFF. For the CDR3, the DNA is TGCAGTGCTAGAGAACCGGGACAGGGTAATGAAAAACTGTTTTTT.

This chain links TRBV5-3 with TRBJ1-6; the D is unclear. TRBV5-3 is recorded as an ORF, its role being uncertain. With 0 bases removed from V and 7 bases from J, the gap between germline ends came to 5 bases. This CDR3 spans 13 amino acids. CDR3 in DNA: TGTGCCAGAAGCTTGGAGAGGAATTCACCCCTCCACTTT. This encodes CARSLERNSPLHF.